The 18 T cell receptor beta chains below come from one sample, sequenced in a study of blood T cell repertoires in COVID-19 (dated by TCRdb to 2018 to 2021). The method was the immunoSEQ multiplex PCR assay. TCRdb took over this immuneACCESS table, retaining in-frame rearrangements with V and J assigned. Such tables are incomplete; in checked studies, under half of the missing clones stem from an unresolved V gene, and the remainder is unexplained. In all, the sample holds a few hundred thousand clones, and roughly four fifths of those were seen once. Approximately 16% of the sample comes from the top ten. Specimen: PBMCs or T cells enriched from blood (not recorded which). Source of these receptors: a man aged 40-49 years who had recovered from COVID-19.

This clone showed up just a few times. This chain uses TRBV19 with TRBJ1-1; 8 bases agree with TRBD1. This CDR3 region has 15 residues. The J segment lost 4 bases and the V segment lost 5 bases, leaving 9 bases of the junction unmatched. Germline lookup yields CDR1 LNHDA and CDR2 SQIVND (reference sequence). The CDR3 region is CASSARQGSVTEAFF. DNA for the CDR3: TGTGCCAGTAGTGCTCGACAGGGGTCGGTCACTGAAGCTTTCTTT.

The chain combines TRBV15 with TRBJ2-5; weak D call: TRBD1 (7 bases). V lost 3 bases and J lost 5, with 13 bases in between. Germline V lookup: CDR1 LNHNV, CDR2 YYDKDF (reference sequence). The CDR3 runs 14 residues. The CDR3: CATSSQGGRETQYF. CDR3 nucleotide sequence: TGTGCCACCAGCAGTCAGGGGGGCCGGGAGACCCAGTACTTC.

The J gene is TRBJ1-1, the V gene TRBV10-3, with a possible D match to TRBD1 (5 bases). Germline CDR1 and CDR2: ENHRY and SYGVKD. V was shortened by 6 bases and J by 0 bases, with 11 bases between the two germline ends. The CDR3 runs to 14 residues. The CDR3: CAISIGAVNTEAFF. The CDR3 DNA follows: TGTGCCATCAGCATAGGGGCAGTGAACACTGAAGCTTTCTTT.

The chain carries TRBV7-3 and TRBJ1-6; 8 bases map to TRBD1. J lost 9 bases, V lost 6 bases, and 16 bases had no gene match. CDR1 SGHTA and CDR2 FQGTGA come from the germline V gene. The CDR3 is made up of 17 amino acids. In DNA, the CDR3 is TGTGCCAGCAGATCTAGACAGGGGACGAAAGCGAGTTCACCCCTCCACTTT. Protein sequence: CASRSRQGTKASSPLHF. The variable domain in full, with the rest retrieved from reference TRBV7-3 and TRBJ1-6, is GAGVSQTPSNKVTEKGKYVELRCDPISGHTALYWYRQSLGQGPEFLIYFQGTGAADDSGLPNDRFFAVRPEGSVSTLKIQRTERGDSAVYLCASRSRQGTKASSPLHFGNGTRLTVT.

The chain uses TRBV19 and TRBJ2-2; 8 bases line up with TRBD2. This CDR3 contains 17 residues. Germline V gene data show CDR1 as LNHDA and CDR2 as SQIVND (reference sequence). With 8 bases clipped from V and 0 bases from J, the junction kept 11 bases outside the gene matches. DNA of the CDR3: TGTGCCAGTCAAAGAGGGAGCGGGAGCGCGAACACCGGGGAGCTGTTTTTT. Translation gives CASQRGSGSANTGELFF.

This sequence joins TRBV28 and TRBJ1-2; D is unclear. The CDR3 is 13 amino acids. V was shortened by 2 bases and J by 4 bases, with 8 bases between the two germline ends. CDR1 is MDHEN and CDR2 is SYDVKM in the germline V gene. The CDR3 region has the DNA TGTGCCAGCAGTTTAGAGGGAAGCTATGGCTACACCTTC. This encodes CASSLEGSYGYTF.

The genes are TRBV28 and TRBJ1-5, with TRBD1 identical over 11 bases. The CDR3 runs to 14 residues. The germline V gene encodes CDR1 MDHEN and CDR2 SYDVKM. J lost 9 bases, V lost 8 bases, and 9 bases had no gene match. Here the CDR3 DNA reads TGTGCCAGCTATCGGGACAGGGGGTCGGGGCCCCAGCATTTT. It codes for CASYRDRGSGPQHF.

The CDR3 DNA reads TGTGCCAGCAGTCCCGCCACAGGGTACGGTGAAAAACTGTTTTTT. Its protein is CASSPATGYGEKLFF. This rearrangement joins TRBV28 to TRBJ1-4; maybe TRBD1 (6 bases). V dropped 5 bases and J dropped 7 bases, with 17 bases sitting between them. The CDR3 has 15 residues. CDR1 MDHEN and CDR2 SYDVKM come from the germline V gene.

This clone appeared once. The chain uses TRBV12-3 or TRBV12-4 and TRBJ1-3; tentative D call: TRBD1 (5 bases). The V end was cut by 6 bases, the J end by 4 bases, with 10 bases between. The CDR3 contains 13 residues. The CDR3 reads CASSDSSGNTIYF. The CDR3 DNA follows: TGTGCCAGCAGCGACAGTTCGGGAAACACCATATATTTT.

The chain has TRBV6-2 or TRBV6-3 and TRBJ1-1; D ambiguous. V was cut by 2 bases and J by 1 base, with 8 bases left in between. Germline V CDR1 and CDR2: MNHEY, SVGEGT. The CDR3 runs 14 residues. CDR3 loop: CASSYPQANTEAFF. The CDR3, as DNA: TGTGCCAGCAGTTACCCCCAGGCGAACACTGAAGCTTTCTTT.

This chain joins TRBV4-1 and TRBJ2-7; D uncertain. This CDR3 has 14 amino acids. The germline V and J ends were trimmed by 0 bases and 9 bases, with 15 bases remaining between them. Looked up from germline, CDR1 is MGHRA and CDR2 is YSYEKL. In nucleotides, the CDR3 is TGCGCCAGCAGCCAAGATCTGCTTAATTCCGGGCAGTACTTC. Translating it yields CASSQDLLNSGQYF.

CDR3: CASSQTGLAVTNEQFF. The CDR3 DNA reads as TGCGCCAGCAGCCAAACGGGACTAGCGGTTACTAATGAGCAGTTCTTC. The chain uses TRBV5-1 and TRBJ2-1, with 11 bases matching TRBD2. The J segment lost 7 bases and the V segment lost 4 bases, leaving 10 bases of the junction unmatched. The CDR3 spans 16 residues. Germline CDR1 and CDR2: SGHRS and YFSETQ. The variable domain in full, completed from reference TRBV5-1 and TRBJ2-1, reads KAGVTQTPRYLIKTRGQQVTLSCSPISGHRSVSWYQQTPGQGLQFLFEYFSETQRNKGNFPGRFSGRQFSNSRSEMNVSTLELGDSALYLCASSQTGLAVTNEQFFGPGTRLTVL.

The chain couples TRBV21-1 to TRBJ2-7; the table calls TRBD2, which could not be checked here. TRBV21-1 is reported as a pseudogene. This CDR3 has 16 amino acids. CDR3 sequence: CASSKGRREGRDEQYF. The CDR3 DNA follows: TGTGCCAGCAGCAAAGGGAGGCGGGAGGGCCGGGACGAGCAGTACTTC.

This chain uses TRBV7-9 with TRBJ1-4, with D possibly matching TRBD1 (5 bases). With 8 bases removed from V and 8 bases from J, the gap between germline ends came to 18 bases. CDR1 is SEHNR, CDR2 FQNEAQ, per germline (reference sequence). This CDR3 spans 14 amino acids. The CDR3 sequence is CASSRLQGGEKLFF. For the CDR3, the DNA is TGTGCCAGCTCGCGTCTCCAGGGAGGGGAAAAACTGTTTTTT.

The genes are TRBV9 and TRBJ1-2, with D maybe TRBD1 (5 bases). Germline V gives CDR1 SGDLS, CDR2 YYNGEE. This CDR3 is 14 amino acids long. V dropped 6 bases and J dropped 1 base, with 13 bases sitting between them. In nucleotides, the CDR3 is TGTGCCAGCACCATCGGGGGAAGTAACTATGGCTACACCTTC. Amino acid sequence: CASTIGGSNYGYTF.

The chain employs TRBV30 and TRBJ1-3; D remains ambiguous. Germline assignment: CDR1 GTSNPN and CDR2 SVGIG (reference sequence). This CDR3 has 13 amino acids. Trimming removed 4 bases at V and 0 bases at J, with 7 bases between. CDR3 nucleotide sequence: TGTGCCTGGAAACACAACTCTGGAAACACCATATATTTT. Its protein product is CAWKHNSGNTIYF.

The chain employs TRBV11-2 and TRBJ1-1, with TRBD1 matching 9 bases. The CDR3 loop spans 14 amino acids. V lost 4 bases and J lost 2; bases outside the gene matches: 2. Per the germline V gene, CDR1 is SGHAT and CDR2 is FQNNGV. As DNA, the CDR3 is TGTGCCAGCAGCTCGGGACAGGGCAACACTGAAGCTTTCTTT. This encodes CASSSGQGNTEAFF.

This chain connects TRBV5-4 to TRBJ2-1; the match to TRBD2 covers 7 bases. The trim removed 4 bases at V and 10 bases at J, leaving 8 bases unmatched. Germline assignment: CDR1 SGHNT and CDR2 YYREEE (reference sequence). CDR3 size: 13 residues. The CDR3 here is CASSLTSTSEQFF. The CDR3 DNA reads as TGTGCCAGCAGCCTAACCTCGACTAGCGAGCAGTTCTTC.